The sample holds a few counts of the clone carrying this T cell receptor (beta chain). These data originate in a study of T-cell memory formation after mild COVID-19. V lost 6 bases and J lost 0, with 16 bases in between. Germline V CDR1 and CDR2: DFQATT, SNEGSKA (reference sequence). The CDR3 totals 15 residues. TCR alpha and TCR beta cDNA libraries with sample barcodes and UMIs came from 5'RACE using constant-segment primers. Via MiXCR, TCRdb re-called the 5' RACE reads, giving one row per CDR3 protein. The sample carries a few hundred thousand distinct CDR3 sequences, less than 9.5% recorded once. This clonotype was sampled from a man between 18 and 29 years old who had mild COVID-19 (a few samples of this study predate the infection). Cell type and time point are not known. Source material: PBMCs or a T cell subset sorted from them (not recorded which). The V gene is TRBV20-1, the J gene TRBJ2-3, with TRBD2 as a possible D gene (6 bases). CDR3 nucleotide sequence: TGCAGTGCCCCCGCGAAGCGGGCTAGCACAGATACGCAGTATTTT. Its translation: CSAPAKRASTDTQYF.